The T cell receptor beta chain under discussion was sequenced for a study of read filtering for tumor transcriptome and immune sequencing. This clonotype has a count of ten or more. This library used about 360 ng RNA and molecular barcoded adaptors spanning alpha/delta and beta/gamma chains. MiXCR, applied by TCRdb to the reads, yields one record per CDR3 protein. The repertoire has about 93,000 distinct CDR3 sequences, about a fifth of them found once; the top ten carry about an eighth. The V end lost 3 bases, the J end lost 6 bases, and 13 bases lay between the germline ends. The germline CDR1 and CDR2 sequences are SGHRS and YFSETQ. The CDR3 is made up of 14 amino acids.

This receptor was taken from a donor at least 40 years old with multiple myeloma. Material: a population of CD138-negative cells sorted from bone marrow. The chain is built from TRBV5-1 and TRBJ2-4, with TRBD1 as a possible D gene (8 bases). CDR3 in DNA: TGCGCCAGCAGCTCACAGGGGGGGCGAAACATTCAGTACTTC. It translates to CASSSQGGRNIQYF. Based on the CDR3 plus reference TRBV5-1 and TRBJ2-4, the full variable domain is KAGVTQTPRYLIKTRGQQVTLSCSPISGHRSVSWYQQTPGQGLQFLFEYFSETQRNKGNFPGRFSGRQFSNSRSEMNVSTLELGDSALYLCASSSQGGRNIQYFGAGTRLSVL.